The rows below give T cell receptor beta chains drawn from one sample of a study of technical replicates of blood from a handful of donors. The protocol was immunoSEQ multiplex PCR, while the TCRdb copy is restricted to in-frame clones and leaves out a portion. The sample consists of approximately 94,000 clones, 90% to 97% of them appearing once. Sequencing was done on a sample of T cells isolated from PBMCs. Source of these receptors: a human donor in good health. CDR3s include the opening cysteine and the closing phenylalanine or tryptophan. Each record gives: J gene, D gene, clone size, V gene, CDR3 DNA, CDR3 protein. D genes are given only for firm matches. Not all rows give a size; the values are once, few, many and, for expanded clones, a class.

TRBJ1-5	.	.	TRBV2	TGTGCCAGCAGTGTGCAGGGGAGCAATCAGCCCCAGCATTTT	CASSVQGSNQPQHF
TRBJ2-7	TRBD1	.	TRBV27	TGTGCCAGCACGGGACAGGGAGACTACGAGCAGTACTTC	CASTGQGDYEQYF
TRBJ1-5	.	.	TRBV25-1	TGTGCCAGCAGTGAATATGGGGGGATTCATCAGCCCCAGCATTTT	CASSEYGGIHQPQHF
TRBJ2-4	TRBD2	.	TRBV19	TGTGCCAGTAGTATAGGAAGTAGCGGGAGGGCCCACATTCAGTACTTC	CASSIGSSGRAHIQYF
TRBJ1-4	.	.	TRBV10-3	TGTGCCATCAGTGAGTCAAGGACAGAACAAGAAAAACTGTTTTTT	CAISESRTEQEKLFF
TRBJ2-1	TRBD2	.	TRBV7-2	TGTGCCAGCGGGAGGGCTCGGAATGAGCAGTTCTTC	CASGRARNEQFF
TRBJ2-7	TRBD1	.	TRBV19	TGTGCCAGTAGTGGCAGGGGGCTTTACGAGCAGTACTTC	CASSGRGLYEQYF
TRBJ2-5	.	.	TRBV7-9	TGTGCCAGCAGCTTAGGACTACAAGAGACCCAGTACTTC	CASSLGLQETQYF
TRBJ2-5	TRBD1	.	TRBV29-1	TGCAGCGCACAGGGGGATGCCCAGTACTTC	CSAQGDAQYF
TRBJ1-2	.	.	TRBV27	TGTGCCAGCAGTTTAGCCCCTATCTATGGCTACACCTTC	CASSLAPIYGYTF
TRBJ1-1	.	.	TRBV11-1	TGTGCCAGCAGCCCGATTACAGGGTTAGGCACTGAAGCTTTCTTT	CASSPITGLGTEAFF
TRBJ2-7	TRBD2	.	TRBV6-6	TGTGCCAGCAGTTACTCGAGGAGCGGGAGGTACGAGCAGTACTTC	CASSYSRSGRYEQYF
TRBJ2-7	.	.	TRBV14	TGTGCCAGCAGCCTTAGGACAGTCTACGAGCAGTACTTC	CASSLRTVYEQYF
TRBJ1-4	.	few	TRBV28	TGTGCCAGCAGTTACGGGGGTGACGAAAAACTGTTTTTT	CASSYGGDEKLFF
TRBJ2-7	.	.	TRBV5-1	TGCGCCAGCAGCTCTGAGTTCAGGGTGTCCGAGCAGTACTTC	CASSSEFRVSEQYF
TRBJ1-1	.	.	TRBV13	TGTGCCAGCAGCTTAAGGATAAGTGGGGCAGAAAACACTGAAGCTTTCTTT	CASSLRISGAENTEAFF